This is a list of T cell receptor beta chains from one sample in a study of cytomegalovirus exposure and HLA in healthy donors. The table came from immunoSEQ multiplex PCR; TCRdb's copy has only in-frame clones and leaves some out. The sample has 120,000 or so clones; around 85% are singletons. Sample: PBMCs. The receptor set was obtained from a man aged 25 to 40 in good health and CMV-seronegative. Each CDR3 is given with its conserved first and last residue. Fields, in order: J gene, V gene, D gene, CDR3 protein. A D gene is named only where the DNA matches it firmly.

TRBJ2-3 | TRBV5-1 | TRBD1 | CASSSDRNTDTQYF
TRBJ1-3 | TRBV7-9 | . | CASSLAPGWNTIYF
TRBJ1-2 | TRBV28 | . | CASNGDWGYTF
TRBJ1-5 | TRBV2 | . | CASSEGGRRSNQPQHF
TRBJ1-1 | TRBV6-5 | . | CASSYFDRSEAFF
TRBJ2-5 | TRBV7-8 | TRBD1 | CASSFGHGGTGVWKTQYF
TRBJ1-1 | TRBV2 | . | CVSRGGPSERAFF
TRBJ2-6 | TRBV7-9 | . | CASSLTRSGANVLTF
TRBJ2-3 | TRBV18 | TRBD1 | CASSPQRGQGARTDTQYF
TRBJ2-2 | TRBV5-1 | . | CASSLVSIAANTGELFF
TRBJ2-1 | TRBV9 | TRBD2 | CASSSRTSGGLLNEQFF
TRBJ1-2 | TRBV28 | TRBD1 | CASSLGTGSSYGYTF
TRBJ2-7 | TRBV10-1 | . | CASSEITGYEQYF
TRBJ2-2 | TRBV18 | TRBD1 | CASSQQRRQGADTGELFF
TRBJ1-5 | TRBV4-3 | TRBD1 | CASSQELAGGQPQHF
TRBJ2-1 | TRBV5-1 | . | CASSSDIYNEQFF
TRBJ1-3 | TRBV7-9 | TRBD1 | CASSLAGQYSGNTIYF
TRBJ1-4 | TRBV2 | TRBD1 | CASSEIGDSEKLFF
TRBJ1-5 | TRBV19 | TRBD1 | CASSVGTGTNQPQHF
TRBJ2-7 | TRBV5-6 | . | CASSLWGTYSYEQYF
TRBJ2-7 | TRBV29-1 | TRBD1 | CSVTGTGYEQYF
TRBJ1-1 | TRBV11-2 | . | CASSLGGAGALNTEAFF
TRBJ1-2 | TRBV27 | TRBD1 | CASSLSTGGYQGYTF
TRBJ2-1 | TRBV11-3 | TRBD1 | CASSLALGTGSNEQFF
TRBJ1-5 | TRBV29-1 | TRBD1 | CSVYPGTANQPQHF
TRBJ1-1 | TRBV5-6 | . | CASSLVGRGNTEAFF
TRBJ2-1 | TRBV5-6 | . | CASSWTENEQFF
TRBJ1-1 | TRBV6-5 | . | CASSYLGDTEAFF
TRBJ2-5 | TRBV21-1 | . | CASSKGTGKETQYF
TRBJ1-1 | TRBV9 | . | CASSSSPGMGTEAFF
TRBJ1-1 | TRBV5-1 | . | CASSRRGTPERNTEAFF
TRBJ1-4 | TRBV5-1 | . | CASSFGQGSEKLFF
TRBJ2-1 | TRBV7-2 | . | CASSVNQGPGQFF
TRBJ2-7 | TRBV11-2 | TRBD1 | CASSQKGQVFSYEQYF
TRBJ2-5 | TRBV11-2 | . | CASSRRGAETQYF
TRBJ2-7 | TRBV29-1 | . | CSVEPPYEQYF
TRBJ2-2 | TRBV29-1 | . | CSAMDREGGELFF
TRBJ2-1 | TRBV6-4 | . | CASSESAGLGQFF
TRBJ1-6 | TRBV28 | TRBD1 | CASSSVRTGQYSPLHF
TRBJ2-5 | TRBV25-1 | . | CASSDSYPKETQYF